One and the same sample provided the 6 T cell receptor beta chains below, sequenced in a study of CD8 T cells in Susac syndrome. Random hexamers were used to reverse transcribe the RNA input (0.5 to 1 ug). TCRdb used MiXCR to reprocess the immunoSEQ multiplex PCR reads, holding one entry per CDR3 protein. The repertoire holds about 210,000 distinct CDR3 sequences, with 95% as singletons. The sequencing sample was made of CD4+ T cells from PBMCs. Every receptor here comes from a human donor with multiple sclerosis.

The CDR3 coding sequence is TGCAGTGCTATTGGACAGGGGAATGAGCAGTTCTTC. Translating gives CSAIGQGNEQFF. The chain carries TRBV20-1 and TRBJ2-1, with TRBD1 matching 9 bases. The germline V gene has CDR1 DFQATT and CDR2 SNEGSKA (reference sequence). J gave up 7 bases and V 4 bases, and 2 bases lay outside the gene matches. The CDR3 spans 12 residues.

This chain links TRBV5-4 with TRBJ1-2; 7 bases agree with TRBD1. Per the germline V gene, CDR1 is SGHNT and CDR2 is YYREEE (reference sequence). The CDR3 has 15 amino acids. Germline trimming cut 3 bases from V and 4 bases from J; bases unmatched to any gene: 9. Here the CDR3 reads CASSSGKGAGYGYTF. The CDR3 nucleotides are TGTGCCAGCAGCTCGGGCAAGGGGGCCGGCTATGGCTACACCTTC.

This clonotype was seen just once. V gene TRBV3-1 combines with J gene TRBJ2-1; tentative D call: TRBD2 (6 bases). The length of the CDR3 is 15 residues. Trimming took 6 bases from V and 0 from J, leaving 12 bases between them. Germline V gene data show CDR1 as LGHDT and CDR2 as YNNKEL (reference sequence). CDR3 loop: CASSAIAASYNEQFF. Written as DNA, the CDR3 is TGTGCCAGCAGTGCTATAGCGGCCTCCTACAATGAGCAGTTCTTC.

This clonotype was seen once. The chain carries TRBV18 and TRBJ1-1; D is uncertain. The V end lost 0 bases, the J end lost 3 bases, and 14 bases lay between the germline ends. This CDR3 is 16 amino acids long. CDR1 is KGHSH, CDR2 LQKENI, per germline. The CDR3 sequence is CASSPPLGRKDTEAFF. CDR3 nucleotide sequence: TGTGCCAGCTCACCACCGTTAGGCAGGAAGGACACTGAAGCTTTCTTT. Full variable domain (remainder filled in from reference TRBV18 and TRBJ1-1): NAGVMQNPRHLVRRRGQEARLRCSPMKGHSHVYWYRQLPEEGLKFMVYLQKENIIDESGMPKERFSAEFPKEGPSILRIQQVVRGDSAAYFCASSPPLGRKDTEAFFGQGTRLTVV.

The chain recombines TRBV20-1 with TRBJ2-3; D remains unclear. V was shortened by 5 bases and J by 0 bases, with 15 bases between the two germline ends. The CDR3 is made up of 15 amino acids. Germline V gene data show CDR1 as DFQATT and CDR2 as SNEGSKA (reference sequence). The CDR3 sequence: CSAGIRNPSTDTQYF. CDR3 sequence (DNA): TGCAGTGCTGGTATACGGAACCCGAGCACAGATACGCAGTATTTT.

The gene calls are TRBV20-1 and TRBJ2-1, with D unresolved. Germline CDR1 and CDR2: DFQATT and SNEGSKA (reference sequence). Trimming took off 2 bases at V and 12 bases at J, with 14 bases between the two ends. The CDR3 spans 12 residues. The CDR3 DNA sequence: TGCAGTGCTAGACCCCCGGCGGATGGGCAGTTCTTC. Translated, it gives CSARPPADGQFF.